The 9 T cell receptor beta chains reported below all come from one sample, sequenced in a study of T cells after yellow fever vaccination. MiXCR, applied by TCRdb to the 5' RACE reads, yields one record per CDR3 protein. This table has approximately 260,000 distinct CDR3 sequences, about 5% appearing once. The starting material was CD4+ T cells sorted from PBMCs, obtained on the day of the yellow fever booster vaccination. The receptors here all came from a man aged 18 to 29 who received the YFV17D yellow fever vaccine.

This clonotype was observed at least ten times. The chain joins TRBV7-2 to TRBJ2-1; D is possibly TRBD2 (6 bases). This CDR3 has 15 residues. The germline V gene has CDR1 SGHTA and CDR2 FQGNSA. V lost 6 bases and J 5 bases, leaving 17 bases between the germline ends. The CDR3 DNA follows: TGTGCCAGCAGACCTTTAGGAGGGCCGCACAATGAGCAGTTCTTC. Translation gives CASRPLGGPHNEQFF.

There are many counts of this clonotype. The rearrangement links TRBV4-2 to TRBJ2-3; D gene unclear. This CDR3 is 14 amino acids long. The germline V gene has CDR1 LGHNA and CDR2 YNFKEQ. V was shortened by 0 bases and J by 5 bases, with 9 bases between the two germline ends. For the CDR3, the DNA is TGTGCCAGCAGCCAAGAGCAGACGGAAGATACGCAGTATTTT. This codes for CASSQEQTEDTQYF.

V gene TRBV5-6 combines with J gene TRBJ2-3, with a tentative D call TRBD1 (5 bases). Per germline, CDR1 SGHDT and CDR2 YYEEEE. V was pared by 2 bases and J by 5 bases, with 12 bases between. This CDR3 has 14 residues. For the CDR3, the DNA is TGTGCCAGCAGCTTCAGCAGGGCGGTAGATACGCAGTATTTT. It codes for CASSFSRAVDTQYF.

The table lists this clonotype with a few counts. The genes are TRBV4-1 and TRBJ1-2; D gene unclear. This CDR3 has 13 residues. V lost 1 base to trimming and J lost 8 bases, with 11 bases between them. CDR1 is MGHRA and CDR2 is YSYEKL in the germline V gene. The chain's CDR3 is CASSQVARRGYTF. DNA of the CDR3: TGCGCCAGCAGCCAAGTAGCCCGGCGCGGCTACACCTTC.

This clonotype was observed at least ten times. The chain employs TRBV7-2 and TRBJ2-1; tentatively, D is TRBD2 (6 bases). The CDR3 runs to 14 residues. In germline, CDR1 is SGHTA, CDR2 FQGNSA. The V gene lost 5 bases and the J gene lost 2 bases, with 10 bases spanning the gap. The CDR3, as DNA: TGTGCCAGCAGCCACCGGGGGACCTACAATGAGCAGTTCTTC. Translated: CASSHRGTYNEQFF.

Ten or more counts support this clonotype. The rearrangement joins TRBV12-3 or TRBV12-4 to TRBJ1-4; D is perhaps TRBD1 (5 bases). The CDR3 loop spans 15 amino acids. Trimming took off 2 bases at V and 8 bases at J, with 15 bases between the two ends. The CDR3 sequence: CASSLNRGVGEKLFF. CDR3 bases: TGTGCCAGCAGTTTAAATCGGGGGGTTGGCGAAAAACTGTTTTTT.

The sample holds many counts of this clonotype. The chain uses TRBV5-8 and TRBJ2-3, with D hard to call. The CDR3 runs to 17 residues. Trimming cost V 7 bases and J 0 bases, with 21 bases left between them. Germline V gene sequence: CDR1 SGHTS, CDR2 YDEGEE. The CDR3 coding sequence is TGTGCCAGCTGCGAGGACCGGGTTTTCGAGAGCACAGATACGCAGTATTTT. It yields the protein CASCEDRVFESTDTQYF.

The sample holds many counts of this clonotype. V is TRBV7-2 and J is TRBJ1-5, with 7 bases aligning to TRBD1. The trim removed 5 bases at V and 7 bases at J, leaving 8 bases unmatched. From germline, CDR1 is SGHTA and CDR2 FQGNSA. The CDR3 covers 14 residues. CDR3 in DNA: TGTGCCAGCAGCCAGACACAGGGGATACAGCCCCAGCATTTT. Translation: CASSQTQGIQPQHF.

This clonotype was found many times. This sequence joins TRBV15 and TRBJ1-2, with D hard to call. V gave up 0 bases and J gave up 3 bases, with 2 bases separating them. This CDR3 region has 12 residues. Germline loops: CDR1 LNHNV, CDR2 YYDKDF (reference sequence). The CDR3 protein is CATSRDDYGYTF. CDR3 sequence (DNA): TGTGCCACCAGCAGAGATGACTATGGCTACACCTTC.